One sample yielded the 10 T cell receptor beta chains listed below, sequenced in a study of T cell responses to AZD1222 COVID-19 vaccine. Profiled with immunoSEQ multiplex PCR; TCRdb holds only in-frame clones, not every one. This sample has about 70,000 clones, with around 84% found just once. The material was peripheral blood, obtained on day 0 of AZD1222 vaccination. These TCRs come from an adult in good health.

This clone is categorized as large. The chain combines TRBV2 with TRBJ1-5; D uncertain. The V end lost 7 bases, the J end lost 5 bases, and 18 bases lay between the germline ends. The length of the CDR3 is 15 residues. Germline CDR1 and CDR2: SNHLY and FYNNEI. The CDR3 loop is CASMGGLASDQPQHF. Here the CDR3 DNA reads TGTGCCAGCATGGGAGGCTTGGCAAGCGATCAGCCCCAGCATTTT.

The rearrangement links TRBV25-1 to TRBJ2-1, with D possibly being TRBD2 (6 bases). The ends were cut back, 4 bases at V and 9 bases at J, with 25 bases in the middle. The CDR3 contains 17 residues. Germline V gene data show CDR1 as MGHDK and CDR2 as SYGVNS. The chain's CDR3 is CASSVYPPGTPLGEQFF. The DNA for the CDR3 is TGTGCCAGCAGTGTCTATCCACCTGGGACTCCGCTAGGTGAGCAGTTCTTC.

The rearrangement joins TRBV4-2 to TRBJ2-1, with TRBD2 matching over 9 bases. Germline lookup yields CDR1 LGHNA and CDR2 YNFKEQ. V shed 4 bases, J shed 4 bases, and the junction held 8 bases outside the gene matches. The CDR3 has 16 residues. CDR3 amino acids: CASSRLLAGSYNEQFF. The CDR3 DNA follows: TGTGCCAGCAGCCGCCTCCTAGCGGGGTCTTACAATGAGCAGTTCTTC.

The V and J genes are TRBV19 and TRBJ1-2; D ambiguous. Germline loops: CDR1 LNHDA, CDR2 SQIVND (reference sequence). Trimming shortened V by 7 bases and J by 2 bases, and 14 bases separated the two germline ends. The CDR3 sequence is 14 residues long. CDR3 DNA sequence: TGTGCCAGTAATCCGACGGGTGAAAACTATGGCTACACCTTC. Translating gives CASNPTGENYGYTF.

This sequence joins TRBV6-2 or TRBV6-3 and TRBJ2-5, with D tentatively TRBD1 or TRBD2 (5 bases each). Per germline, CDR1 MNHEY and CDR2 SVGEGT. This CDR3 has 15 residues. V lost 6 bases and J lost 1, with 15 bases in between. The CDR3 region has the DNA TGTGCCAGCAGCGACGCTGGGACGGTCCAAGAGACCCAGTACTTC. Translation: CASSDAGTVQETQYF.

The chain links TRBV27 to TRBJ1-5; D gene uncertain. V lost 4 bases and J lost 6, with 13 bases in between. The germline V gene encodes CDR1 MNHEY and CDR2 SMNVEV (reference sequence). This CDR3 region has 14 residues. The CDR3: CASSSPGERQPQHF. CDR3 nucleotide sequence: TGTGCCAGCAGTTCCCCCGGCGAACGTCAGCCCCAGCATTTT.

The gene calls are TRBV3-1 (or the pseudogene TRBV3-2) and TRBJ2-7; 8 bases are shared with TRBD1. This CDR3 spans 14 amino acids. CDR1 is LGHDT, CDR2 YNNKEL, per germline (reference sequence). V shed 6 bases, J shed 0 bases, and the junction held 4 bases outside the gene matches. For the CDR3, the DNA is TGTGCCAGCAGGCGGACAGGGAACTCCTACGAGCAGTACTTC. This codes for CASRRTGNSYEQYF.

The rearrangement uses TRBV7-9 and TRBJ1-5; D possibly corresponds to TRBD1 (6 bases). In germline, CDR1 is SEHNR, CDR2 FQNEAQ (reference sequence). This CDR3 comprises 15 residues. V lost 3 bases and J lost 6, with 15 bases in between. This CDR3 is CASSLEGGIGQPQHF. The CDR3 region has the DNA TGTGCCAGCAGCTTGGAGGGGGGTATCGGTCAGCCCCAGCATTTT.

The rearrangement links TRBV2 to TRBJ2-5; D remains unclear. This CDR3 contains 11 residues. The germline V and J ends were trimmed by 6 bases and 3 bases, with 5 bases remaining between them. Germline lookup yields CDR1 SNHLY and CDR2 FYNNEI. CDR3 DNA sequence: TGTGCCAGCAGGACCGAAGAGACCCAGTACTTC. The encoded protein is CASRTEETQYF.

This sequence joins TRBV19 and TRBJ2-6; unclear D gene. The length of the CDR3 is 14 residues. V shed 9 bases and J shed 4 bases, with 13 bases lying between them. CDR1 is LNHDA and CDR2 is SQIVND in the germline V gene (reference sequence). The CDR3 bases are TGTGCCAGCGTGACGCCAGCCGGGGCCAACGTCCTGACTTTC. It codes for CASVTPAGANVLTF.